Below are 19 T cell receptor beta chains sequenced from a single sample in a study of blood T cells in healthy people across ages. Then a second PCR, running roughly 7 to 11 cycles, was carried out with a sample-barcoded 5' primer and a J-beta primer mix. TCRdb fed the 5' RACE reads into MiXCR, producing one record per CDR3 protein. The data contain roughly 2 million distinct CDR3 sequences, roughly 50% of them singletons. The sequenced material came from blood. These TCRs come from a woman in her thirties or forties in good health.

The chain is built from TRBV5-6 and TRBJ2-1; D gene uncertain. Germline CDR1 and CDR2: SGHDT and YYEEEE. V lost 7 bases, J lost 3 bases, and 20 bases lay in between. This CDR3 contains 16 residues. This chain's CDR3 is CASCPHLQPSYNEQFF. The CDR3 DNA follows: TGTGCCAGCTGTCCCCACCTGCAACCCAGCTACAATGAGCAGTTCTTC.

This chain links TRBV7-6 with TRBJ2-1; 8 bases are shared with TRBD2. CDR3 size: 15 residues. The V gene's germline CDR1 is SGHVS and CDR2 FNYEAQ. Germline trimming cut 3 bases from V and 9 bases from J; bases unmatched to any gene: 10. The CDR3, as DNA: TGTGCCAGCAGCTTCGAGCGGGGGAATTTGGGTGAGCAGTTCTTC. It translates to CASSFERGNLGEQFF.

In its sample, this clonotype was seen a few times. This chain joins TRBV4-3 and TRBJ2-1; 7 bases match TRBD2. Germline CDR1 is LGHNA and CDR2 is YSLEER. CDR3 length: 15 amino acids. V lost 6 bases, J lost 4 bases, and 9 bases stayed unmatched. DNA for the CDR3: TGCGCCAGCAGTCAACTCCTAGCGGTGTACAATGAGCAGTTCTTC. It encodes CASSQLLAVYNEQFF.

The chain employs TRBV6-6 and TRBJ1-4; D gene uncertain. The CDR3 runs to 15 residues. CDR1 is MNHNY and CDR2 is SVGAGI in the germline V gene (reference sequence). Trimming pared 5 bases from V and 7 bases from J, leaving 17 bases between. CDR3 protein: CASSPQTGRAEKLFF. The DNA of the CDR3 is TGTGCCAGCAGTCCCCAGACCGGGAGGGCTGAAAAACTGTTTTTT.

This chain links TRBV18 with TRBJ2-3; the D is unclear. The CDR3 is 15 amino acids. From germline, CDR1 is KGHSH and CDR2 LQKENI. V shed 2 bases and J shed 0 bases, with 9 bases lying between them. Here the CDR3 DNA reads TGTGCCAGCTCACCAGGGCTGGGCAGCACAGATACGCAGTATTTT. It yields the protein CASSPGLGSTDTQYF.

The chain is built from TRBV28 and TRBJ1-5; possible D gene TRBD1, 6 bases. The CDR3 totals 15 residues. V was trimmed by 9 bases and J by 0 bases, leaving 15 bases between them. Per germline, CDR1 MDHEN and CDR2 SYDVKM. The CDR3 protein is CASRQTGPSNQPQHF. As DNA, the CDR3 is TGTGCCAGTAGACAGACAGGACCTAGCAATCAGCCCCAGCATTTT.

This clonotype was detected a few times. In DNA form, the CDR3 reads TGCGCCAGCAGCGTAAAACAGGGGGCGTCCTACGAGCAGTACTTC. Translation gives CASSVKQGASYEQYF. The chain couples TRBV5-1 to TRBJ2-7; TRBD1 aligns across 9 bases. From germline, CDR1 is SGHRS and CDR2 YFSETQ. Trimming took 4 bases from V and 1 from J; bases not matched to a gene: 6. The CDR3 runs to 15 residues.

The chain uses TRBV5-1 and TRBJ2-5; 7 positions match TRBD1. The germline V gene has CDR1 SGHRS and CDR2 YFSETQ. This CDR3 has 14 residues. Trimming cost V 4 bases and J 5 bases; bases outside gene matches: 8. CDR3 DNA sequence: TGCGCCAGCAGCCAGGGACAGCCCCGGGAGACCCAGTACTTC. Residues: CASSQGQPRETQYF.

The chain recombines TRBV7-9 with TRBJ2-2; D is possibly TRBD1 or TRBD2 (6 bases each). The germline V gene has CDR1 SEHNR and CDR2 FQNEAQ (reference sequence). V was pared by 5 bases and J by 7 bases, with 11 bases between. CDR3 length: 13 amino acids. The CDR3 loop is CASSNRGDGELFF. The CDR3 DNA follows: TGTGCCAGCAGCAATAGGGGGGACGGGGAGCTGTTTTTT.

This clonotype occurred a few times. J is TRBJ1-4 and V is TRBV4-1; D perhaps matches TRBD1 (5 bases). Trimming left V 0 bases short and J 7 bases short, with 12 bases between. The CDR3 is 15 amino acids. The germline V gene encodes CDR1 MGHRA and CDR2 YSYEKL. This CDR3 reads CASSQEWGSGEKLFF. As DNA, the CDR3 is TGCGCCAGCAGCCAAGAATGGGGGTCGGGTGAAAAACTGTTTTTT.

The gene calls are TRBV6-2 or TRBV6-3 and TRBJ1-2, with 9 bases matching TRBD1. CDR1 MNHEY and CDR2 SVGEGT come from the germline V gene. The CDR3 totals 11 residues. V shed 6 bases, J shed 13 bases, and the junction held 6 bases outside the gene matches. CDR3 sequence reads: CASSTGQGSTF. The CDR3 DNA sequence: TGTGCCAGCAGCACCGGACAGGGGAGCACCTTC.

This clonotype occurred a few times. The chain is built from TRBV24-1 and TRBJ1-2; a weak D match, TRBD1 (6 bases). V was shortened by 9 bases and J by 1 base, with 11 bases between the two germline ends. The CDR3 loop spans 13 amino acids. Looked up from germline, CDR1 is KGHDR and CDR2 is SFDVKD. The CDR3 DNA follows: TGTGCCACCTCTAAGGACAGTAACTATGGCTACACCTTC. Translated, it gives CATSKDSNYGYTF.

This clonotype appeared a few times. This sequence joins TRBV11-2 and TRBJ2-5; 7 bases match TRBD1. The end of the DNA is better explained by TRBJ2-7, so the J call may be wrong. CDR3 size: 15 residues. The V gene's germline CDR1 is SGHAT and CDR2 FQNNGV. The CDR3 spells CASSSDRIVMGEQYF. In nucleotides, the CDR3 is TGTGCCAGCAGCTCGGACAGGATAGTCATGGGCGAGCAGTACTTC.

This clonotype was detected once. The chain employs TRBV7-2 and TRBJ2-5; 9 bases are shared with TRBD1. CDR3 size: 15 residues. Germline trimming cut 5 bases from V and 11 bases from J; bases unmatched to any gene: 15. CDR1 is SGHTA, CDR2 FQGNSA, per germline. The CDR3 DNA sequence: TGTGCCAGCAGCCCCCGGGACAGGGTGACCGATGAGCAGTACTTC. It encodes CASSPRDRVTDEQYF.

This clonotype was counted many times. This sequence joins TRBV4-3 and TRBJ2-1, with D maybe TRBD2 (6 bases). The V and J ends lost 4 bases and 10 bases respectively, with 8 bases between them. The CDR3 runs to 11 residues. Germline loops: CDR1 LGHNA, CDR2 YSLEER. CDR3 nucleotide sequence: TGCGCCAGCAGCCGTAGCGGCGAGCAGTTCTTC. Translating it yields CASSRSGEQFF.

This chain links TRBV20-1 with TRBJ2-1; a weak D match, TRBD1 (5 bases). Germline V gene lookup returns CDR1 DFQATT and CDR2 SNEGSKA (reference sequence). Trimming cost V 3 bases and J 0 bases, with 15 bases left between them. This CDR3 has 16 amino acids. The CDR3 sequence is CSASGAKLSSYNEQFF. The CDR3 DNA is TGCAGTGCTAGTGGGGCGAAGCTGAGCTCCTACAATGAGCAGTTCTTC.

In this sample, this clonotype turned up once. CDR3 DNA sequence: TGTGCCAGCAGTGGGGGTAACGGCTATGGCTACACCTTC. It codes for CASSGGNGYGYTF. J is TRBJ1-2 and V is TRBV2; no firm D call. V was trimmed by 4 bases and J by 4 bases, leaving 10 bases between them. Germline V CDR1 and CDR2: SNHLY, FYNNEI. This CDR3 region has 13 residues.

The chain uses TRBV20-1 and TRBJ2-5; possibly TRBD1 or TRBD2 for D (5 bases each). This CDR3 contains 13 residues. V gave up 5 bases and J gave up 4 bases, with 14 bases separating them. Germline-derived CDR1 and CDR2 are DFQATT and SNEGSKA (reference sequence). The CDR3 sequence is CSAPPGARETQYF. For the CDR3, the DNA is TGCAGTGCTCCTCCCGGGGCCAGAGAGACCCAGTACTTC.

The CDR3 DNA is TGTGCCAGCAGTCCGTACGGGACTAGCGGGGACCAAGAGACCCAGTACTTC. It codes for CASSPYGTSGDQETQYF. The chain is built from TRBV28 and TRBJ2-5; the match to TRBD2 covers 13 bases. Trimming at V came to 5 bases and at J to 0 bases, leaving 6 bases not matched to a gene. Germline V lookup: CDR1 MDHEN, CDR2 SYDVKM. There are 17 residues in the CDR3.